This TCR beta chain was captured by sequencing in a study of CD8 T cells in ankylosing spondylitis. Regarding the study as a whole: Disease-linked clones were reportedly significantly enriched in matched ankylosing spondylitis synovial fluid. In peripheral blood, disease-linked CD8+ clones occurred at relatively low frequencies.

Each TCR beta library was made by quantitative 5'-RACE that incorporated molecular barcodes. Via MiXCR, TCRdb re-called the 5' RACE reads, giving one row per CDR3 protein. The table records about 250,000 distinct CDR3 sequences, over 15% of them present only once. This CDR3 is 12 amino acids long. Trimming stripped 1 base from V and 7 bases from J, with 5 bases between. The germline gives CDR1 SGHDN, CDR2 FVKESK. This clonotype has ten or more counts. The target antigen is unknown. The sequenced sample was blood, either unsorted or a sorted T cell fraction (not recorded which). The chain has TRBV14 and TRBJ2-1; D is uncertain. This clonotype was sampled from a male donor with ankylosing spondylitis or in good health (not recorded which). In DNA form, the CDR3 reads TGTGCCAGCAGCCAAGTGGTGAATGAGCAGTTCTTC. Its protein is CASSQVVNEQFF.